This note documents a single TCR beta chain sequence. The sample comes from a study of technical replicates of blood from several donors. The V end lost 5 bases, the J end lost 0 bases, and 12 bases lay between the germline ends. This CDR3 is 16 amino acids long. The germline gives CDR1 SGHRS, CDR2 YFSETQ. Method: immunoSEQ multiplex PCR; TCRdb's copy keeps in-frame clones and lacks some. Of 14,000 or so clones listed, around 82% are singletons. The sequence came from a human donor in good health. The sequenced material came from PBMCs. V usage is TRBV5-1 and J usage is TRBJ2-6; TRBD1 might be the D (6 bases). The CDR3 DNA sequence: TGCGCCAGCAGTATGACAGGTAGCTCTGGGGCCAACGTCCTGACTTTC. Protein sequence: CASSMTGSSGANVLTF.